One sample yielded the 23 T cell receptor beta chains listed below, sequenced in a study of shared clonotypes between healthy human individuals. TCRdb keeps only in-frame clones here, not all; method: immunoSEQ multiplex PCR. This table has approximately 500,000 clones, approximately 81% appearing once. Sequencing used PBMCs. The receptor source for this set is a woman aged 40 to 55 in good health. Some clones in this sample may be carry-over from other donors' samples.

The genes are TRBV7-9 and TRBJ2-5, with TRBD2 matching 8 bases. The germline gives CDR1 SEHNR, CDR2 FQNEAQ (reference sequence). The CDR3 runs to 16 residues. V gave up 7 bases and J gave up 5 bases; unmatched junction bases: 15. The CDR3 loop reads CASTYVGLAGQETQYF. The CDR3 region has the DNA TGTGCCAGCACTTACGTAGGACTAGCCGGGCAGGAGACCCAGTACTTC. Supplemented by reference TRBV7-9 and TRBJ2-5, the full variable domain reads DTGVSQNPRHKITKRGQNVTFRCDPISEHNRLYWYRQTLGQGPEFLTYFQNEAQLEKSRLLSDRFSAERPKGSFSTLEIQRTEQGDSAMYLCASTYVGLAGQETQYFGPGTRLLVL.

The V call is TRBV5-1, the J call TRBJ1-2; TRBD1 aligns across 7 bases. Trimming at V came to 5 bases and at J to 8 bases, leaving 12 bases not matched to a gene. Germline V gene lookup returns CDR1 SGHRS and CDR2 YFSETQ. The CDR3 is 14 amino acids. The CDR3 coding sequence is TGCGCCAGCAGACCGGGACAGCGGATAGAGGGCTACACCTTC. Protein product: CASRPGQRIEGYTF.

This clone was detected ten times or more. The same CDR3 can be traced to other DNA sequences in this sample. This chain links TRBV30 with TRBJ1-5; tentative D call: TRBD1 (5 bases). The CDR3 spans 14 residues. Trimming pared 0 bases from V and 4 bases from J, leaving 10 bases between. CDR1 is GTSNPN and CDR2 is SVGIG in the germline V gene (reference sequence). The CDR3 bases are TGTGCCTGGAGTGTCACGGGGGGTAATCAGCCCCAGCATTTT. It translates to CAWSVTGGNQPQHF.

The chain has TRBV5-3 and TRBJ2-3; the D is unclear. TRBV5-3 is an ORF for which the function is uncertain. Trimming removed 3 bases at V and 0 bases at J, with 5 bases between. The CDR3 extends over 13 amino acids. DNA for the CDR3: TGTGCCAGAAGCTCCAATAGCACAGATACGCAGTATTTT. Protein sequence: CARSSNSTDTQYF.

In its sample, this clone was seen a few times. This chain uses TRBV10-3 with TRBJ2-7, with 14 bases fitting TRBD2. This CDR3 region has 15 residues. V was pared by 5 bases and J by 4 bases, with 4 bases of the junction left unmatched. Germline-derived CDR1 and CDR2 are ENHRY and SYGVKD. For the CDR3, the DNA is TGTGCCATCAGTCCGGGGACTAGCGGGAGTTACGAGCAGTACTTC. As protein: CAISPGTSGSYEQYF.

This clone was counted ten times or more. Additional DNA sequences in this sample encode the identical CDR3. The CDR3 DNA sequence: TGTGCCAGCAGCTTAGCAGCCTCGGGGGGGGTGAGCTCCTACGAGCAGTACTTC. Its translation is CASSLAASGGVSSYEQYF. The V and J genes are TRBV7-6 and TRBJ2-7, with 8 bases that match TRBD2. This CDR3 has 18 amino acids. Germline-derived CDR1 and CDR2 are SGHVS and FNYEAQ. J was trimmed by 0 bases and V by 0 bases; bases with no gene match: 10.

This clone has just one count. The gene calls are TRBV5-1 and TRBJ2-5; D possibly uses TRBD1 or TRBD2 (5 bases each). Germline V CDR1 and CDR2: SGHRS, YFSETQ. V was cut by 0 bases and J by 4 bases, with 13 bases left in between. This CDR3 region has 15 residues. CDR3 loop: CASSLARGAGETQYF. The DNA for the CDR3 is TGCGCCAGCAGCTTGGCTAGGGGCGCGGGAGAGACCCAGTACTTC. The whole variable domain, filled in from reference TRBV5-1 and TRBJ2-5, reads KAGVTQTPRYLIKTRGQQVTLSCSPISGHRSVSWYQQTPGQGLQFLFEYFSETQRNKGNFPGRFSGRQFSNSRSEMNVSTLELGDSALYLCASSLARGAGETQYFGPGTRLLVL.

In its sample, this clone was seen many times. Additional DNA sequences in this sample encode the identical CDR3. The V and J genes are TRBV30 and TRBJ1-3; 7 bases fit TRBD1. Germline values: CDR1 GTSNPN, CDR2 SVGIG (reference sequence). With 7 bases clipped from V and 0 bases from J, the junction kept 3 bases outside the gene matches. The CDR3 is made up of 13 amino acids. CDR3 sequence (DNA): TGTGCCTTAGACAGGGCCTCTGGAAACACCATATATTTT. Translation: CALDRASGNTIYF.

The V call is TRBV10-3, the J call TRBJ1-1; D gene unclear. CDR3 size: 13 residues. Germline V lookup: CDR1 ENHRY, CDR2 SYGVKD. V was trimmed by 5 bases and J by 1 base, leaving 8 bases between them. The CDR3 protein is CAISFQENTEAFF. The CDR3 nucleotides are TGTGCCATCAGTTTCCAAGAGAACACTGAAGCTTTCTTT.

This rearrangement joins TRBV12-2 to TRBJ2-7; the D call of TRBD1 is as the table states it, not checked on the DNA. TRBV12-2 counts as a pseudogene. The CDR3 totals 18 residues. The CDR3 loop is CASRLPGTARLLSYEQYF. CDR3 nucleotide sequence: TGTGCAAGTCGCTTACCCGGGACAGCCCGACTTCTCTCCTACGAGCAGTACTTC.

The chain's CDR3 is CASSQGQYEQYF. The CDR3 region has the DNA TGTGCCAGCAGCCAAGGACAGTACGAGCAGTACTTC. This chain joins TRBV14 and TRBJ2-7; weak D call: TRBD1 (5 bases). The CDR3 totals 12 residues. The germline CDR1 and CDR2 sequences are SGHDN and FVKESK. Deletions cut 1 base from V and 4 bases from J, with 5 bases between.

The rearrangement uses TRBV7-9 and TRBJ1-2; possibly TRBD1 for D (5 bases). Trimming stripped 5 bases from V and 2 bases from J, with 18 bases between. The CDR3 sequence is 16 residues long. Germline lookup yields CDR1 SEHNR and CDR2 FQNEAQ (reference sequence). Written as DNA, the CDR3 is TGTGCCAGCAGCCCGGACAATGGGTTATTGAACTATGGCTACACCTTC. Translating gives CASSPDNGLLNYGYTF. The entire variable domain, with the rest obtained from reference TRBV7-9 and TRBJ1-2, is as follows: DTGVSQNPRHKITKRGQNVTFRCDPISEHNRLYWYRQTLGQGPEFLTYFQNEAQLEKSRLLSDRFSAERPKGSFSTLEIQRTEQGDSAMYLCASSPDNGLLNYGYTFGSGTRLTVV.

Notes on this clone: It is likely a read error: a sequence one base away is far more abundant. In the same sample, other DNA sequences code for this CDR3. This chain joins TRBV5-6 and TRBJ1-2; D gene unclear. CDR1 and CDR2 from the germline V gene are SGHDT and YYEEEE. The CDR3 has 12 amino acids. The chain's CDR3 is CASSLGGQGYTF. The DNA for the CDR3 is TGTGCTAGCAGCTTGGGCGGTCAGGGCTACACCTTC.

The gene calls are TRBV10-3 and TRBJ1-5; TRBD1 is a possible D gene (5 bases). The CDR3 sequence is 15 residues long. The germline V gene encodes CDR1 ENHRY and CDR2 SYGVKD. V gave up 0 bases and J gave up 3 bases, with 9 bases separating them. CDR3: CAISESSGNNQPQHF. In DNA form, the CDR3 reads TGTGCCATCAGTGAGTCTTCAGGGAACAATCAGCCCCAGCATTTT.

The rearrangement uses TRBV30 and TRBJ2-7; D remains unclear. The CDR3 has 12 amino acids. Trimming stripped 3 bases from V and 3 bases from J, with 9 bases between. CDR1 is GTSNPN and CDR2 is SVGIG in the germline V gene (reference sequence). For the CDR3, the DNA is TGTGCCTGGAGCCCTTCAGTCTACGAGCAGTACTTC. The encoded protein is CAWSPSVYEQYF.

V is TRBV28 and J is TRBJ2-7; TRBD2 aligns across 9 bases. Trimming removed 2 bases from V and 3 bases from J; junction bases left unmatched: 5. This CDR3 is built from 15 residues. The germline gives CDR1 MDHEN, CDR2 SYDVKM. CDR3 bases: TGTGCCAGCAGTTTAGGATCTAGCGGGGTCTACGAGCAGTACTTC. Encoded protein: CASSLGSSGVYEQYF. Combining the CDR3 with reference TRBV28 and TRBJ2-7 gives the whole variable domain DVKVTQSSRYLVKRTGEKVFLECVQDMDHENMFWYRQDPGLGLRLIYFSYDVKMKEKGDIPEGYSVSREKKERFSLILESASTNQTSMYLCASSLGSSGVYEQYFGPGTRLTVT.

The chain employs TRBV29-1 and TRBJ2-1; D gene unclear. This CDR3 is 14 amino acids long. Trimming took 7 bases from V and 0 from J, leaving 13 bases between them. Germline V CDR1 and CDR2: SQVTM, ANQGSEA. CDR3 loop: CSAVLAGSYNEQFF. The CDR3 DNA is TGCAGCGCTGTACTGGCAGGCTCCTACAATGAGCAGTTCTTC.

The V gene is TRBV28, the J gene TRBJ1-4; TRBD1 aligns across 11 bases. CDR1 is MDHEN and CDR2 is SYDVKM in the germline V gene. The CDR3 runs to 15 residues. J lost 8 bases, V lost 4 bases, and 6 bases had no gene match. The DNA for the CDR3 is TGTGCCAGCAGTTCGGGACAGGGGGTACGAGAAAAACTGTTTTTT. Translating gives CASSSGQGVREKLFF.

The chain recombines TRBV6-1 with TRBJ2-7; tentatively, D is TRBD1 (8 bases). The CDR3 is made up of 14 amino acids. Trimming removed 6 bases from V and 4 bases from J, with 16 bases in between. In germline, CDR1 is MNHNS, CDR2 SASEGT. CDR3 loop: CASRRGGQDYEQYF. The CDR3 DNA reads TGTGCCAGCAGGAGGGGGGGACAGGATTACGAGCAGTACTTC.

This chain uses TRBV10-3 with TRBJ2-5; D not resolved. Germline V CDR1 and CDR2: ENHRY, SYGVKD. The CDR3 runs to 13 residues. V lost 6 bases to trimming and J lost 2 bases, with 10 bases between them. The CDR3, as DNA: TGTGCCATCAGGGCAGGCCAACAAGAGACCCAGTACTTC. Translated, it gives CAIRAGQQETQYF.

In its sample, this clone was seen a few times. CDR3 amino acids: CASSRGPTQETQYF. DNA of the CDR3: TGTGCCAGCAGCCGTGGACCGACCCAAGAGACCCAGTACTTC. V usage is TRBV11-2 and J usage is TRBJ2-5; no clear D. The CDR3 extends over 14 amino acids. The germline CDR1 and CDR2 sequences are SGHAT and FQNNGV. V was cut by 5 bases and J by 1 base, with 11 bases left in between.

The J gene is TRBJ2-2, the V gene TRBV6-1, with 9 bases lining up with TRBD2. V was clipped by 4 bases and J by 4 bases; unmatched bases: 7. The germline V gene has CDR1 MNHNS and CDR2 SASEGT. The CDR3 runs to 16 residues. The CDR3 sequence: CASSVVAGGGTGELFF. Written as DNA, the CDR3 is TGTGCCAGCAGTGTAGTGGCGGGAGGGGGCACCGGGGAGCTGTTTTTT.

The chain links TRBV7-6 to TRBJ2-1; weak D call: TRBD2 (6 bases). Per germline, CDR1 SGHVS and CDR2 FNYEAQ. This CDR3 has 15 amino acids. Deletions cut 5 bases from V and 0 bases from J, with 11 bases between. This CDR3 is CASSPSTSSYNEQFF. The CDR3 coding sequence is TGTGCCAGCAGCCCCTCGACTAGCTCCTACAATGAGCAGTTCTTC.